This TCR beta chain was recovered during a study of regulatory T cells in long-lasting Graves disease. Study observations and caveats: Peripheral blood was the sole material, not thyroid tissue.

Sample time point: persistent/refractory GD, antithyroid drugs over 5 years with positive TRAb. Following extraction of RNA from PBMCs, that RNA was used to make the TCR library. A remark on this clonotype: Its target is not known.

The trim removed 0 bases at V and 6 bases at J, leaving 6 bases unmatched. The CDR3 runs to 15 residues. Construction of TCR beta libraries relied on iRepertoire HTBI primers and on Arm-PCR targeting CDR3 regions. TCRdb used MiXCR to reprocess the multiplex PCR reads, holding one entry per CDR3 protein. The profile shows about 660,000 distinct CDR3 sequences, around 32% of them singletons. The TCR originated in a female donor with Graves disease. Here the sequenced sample was peripheral blood mononuclear cells (PBMCs), taken when the disease was refractory, from a patient treated with antithyroid drugs. The chain has TRBV12-3 or TRBV12-4 and TRBJ1-2, with 8 bases that match TRBD1. The CDR3 DNA is TGTGCCAGCAGTTTAGCAACAGGGGGTTTCCATGGCTACACCTTC. This translates into CASSLATGGFHGYTF.